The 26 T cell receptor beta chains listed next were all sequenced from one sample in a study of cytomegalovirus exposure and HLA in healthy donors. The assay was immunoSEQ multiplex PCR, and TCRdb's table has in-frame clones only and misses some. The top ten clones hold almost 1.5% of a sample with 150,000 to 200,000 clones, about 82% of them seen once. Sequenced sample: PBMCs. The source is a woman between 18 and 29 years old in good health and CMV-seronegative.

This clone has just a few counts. This chain's CDR3 is CASSSDRVNSYNEQFF. In nucleotides, the CDR3 is TGTGCCAGTAGCTCGGACAGGGTAAACTCCTACAATGAGCAGTTCTTC. V and J are TRBV19 and TRBJ2-1; 8 bases agree with TRBD1. J lost 0 bases, V lost 6 bases, and 7 bases had no gene match. CDR3 length: 16 residues. CDR1 is LNHDA and CDR2 is SQIVND in the germline V gene (reference sequence).

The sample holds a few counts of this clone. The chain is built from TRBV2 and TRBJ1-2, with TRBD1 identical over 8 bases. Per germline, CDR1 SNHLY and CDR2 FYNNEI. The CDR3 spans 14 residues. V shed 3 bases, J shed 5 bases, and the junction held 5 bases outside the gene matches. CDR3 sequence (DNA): TGTGCCAGCAGTGACAGGGGGCTGGAGTATGGCTACACCTTC. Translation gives CASSDRGLEYGYTF.

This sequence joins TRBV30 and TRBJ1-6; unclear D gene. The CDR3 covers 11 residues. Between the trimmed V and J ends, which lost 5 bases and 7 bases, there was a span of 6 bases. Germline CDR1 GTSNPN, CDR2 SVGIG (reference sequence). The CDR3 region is CAWAGNSPLHF. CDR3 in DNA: TGTGCCTGGGCGGGGAATTCACCCCTCCACTTT. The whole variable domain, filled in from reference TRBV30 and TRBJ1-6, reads SQTIHQWPATLVQPVGSPLSLECTVEGTSNPNLYWYRQAAGRGLQLLFYSVGIGQISSEVPQNLSASRPQDRQFILSSKKLLLSDSGFYLCAWAGNSPLHFGNGTRLTVT.

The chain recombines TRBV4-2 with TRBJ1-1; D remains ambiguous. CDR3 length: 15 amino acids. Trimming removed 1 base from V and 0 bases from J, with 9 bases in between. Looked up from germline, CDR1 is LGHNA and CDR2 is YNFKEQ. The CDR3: CASSQAEQLNTEAFF. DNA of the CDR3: TGTGCCAGCAGCCAAGCGGAGCAGTTGAACACTGAAGCTTTCTTT.

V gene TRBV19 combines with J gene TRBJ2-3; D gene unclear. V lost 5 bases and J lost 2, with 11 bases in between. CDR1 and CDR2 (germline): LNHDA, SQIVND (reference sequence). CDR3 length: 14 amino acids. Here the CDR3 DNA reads TGTGCCAGTAGTCCGCGGCAGTTCACAGATACGCAGTATTTT. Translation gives CASSPRQFTDTQYF.

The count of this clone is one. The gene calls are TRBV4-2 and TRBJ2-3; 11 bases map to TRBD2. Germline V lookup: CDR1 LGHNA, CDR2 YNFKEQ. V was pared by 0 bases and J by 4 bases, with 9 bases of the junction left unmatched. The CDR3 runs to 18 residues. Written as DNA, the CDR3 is TGTGCCAGCAGCCAAGAAAGGATAGCGGGAGGGCCCCCAGATACGCAGTATTTT. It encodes CASSQERIAGGPPDTQYF.

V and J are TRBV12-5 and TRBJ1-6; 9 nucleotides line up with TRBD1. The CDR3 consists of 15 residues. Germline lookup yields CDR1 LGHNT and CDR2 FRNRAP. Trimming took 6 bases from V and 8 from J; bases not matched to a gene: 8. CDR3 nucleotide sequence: TGTGCTAGTGGCCCGGGACAGGGTGAGGATTCACCCCTCCACTTT. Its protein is CASGPGQGEDSPLHF.

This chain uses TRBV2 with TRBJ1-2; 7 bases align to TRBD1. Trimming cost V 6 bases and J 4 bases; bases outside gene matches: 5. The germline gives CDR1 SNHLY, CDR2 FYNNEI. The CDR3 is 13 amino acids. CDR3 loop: CASREQGSYGYTF. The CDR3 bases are TGTGCCAGCAGGGAACAGGGGAGCTATGGCTACACCTTC.

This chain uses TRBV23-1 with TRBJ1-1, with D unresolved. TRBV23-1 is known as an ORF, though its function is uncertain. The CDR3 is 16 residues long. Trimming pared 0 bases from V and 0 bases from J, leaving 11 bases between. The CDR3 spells CASSQSPDNLNTEAFF. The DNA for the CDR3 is TGCGCCAGCAGTCAATCCCCTGACAACCTGAACACTGAAGCTTTCTTT.

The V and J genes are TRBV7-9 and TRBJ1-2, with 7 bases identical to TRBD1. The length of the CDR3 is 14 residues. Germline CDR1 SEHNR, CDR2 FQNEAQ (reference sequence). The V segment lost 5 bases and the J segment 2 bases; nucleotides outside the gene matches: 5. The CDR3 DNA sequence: TGTGCCAGCAGCCGGGACAGTTTAAACTATGGCTACACCTTC. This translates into CASSRDSLNYGYTF.

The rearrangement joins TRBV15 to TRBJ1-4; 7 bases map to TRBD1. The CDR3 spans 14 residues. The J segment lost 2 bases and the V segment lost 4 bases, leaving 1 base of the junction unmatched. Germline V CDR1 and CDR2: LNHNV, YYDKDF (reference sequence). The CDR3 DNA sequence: TGTGCCACCAGCAAGACAGGGACTAATGAAAAACTGTTTTTT. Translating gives CATSKTGTNEKLFF.

CDR3 region: CASTNFPNTEAFF. The CDR3 DNA follows: TGTGCCAGCACCAACTTCCCAAACACTGAAGCTTTCTTT. This sequence joins TRBV6-6 and TRBJ1-1, with D unresolved. Trimming shortened V by 7 bases and J by 2 bases, and 11 bases separated the two germline ends. The germline CDR1 and CDR2 sequences are MNHNY and SVGAGI (reference sequence). CDR3 length: 13 residues.

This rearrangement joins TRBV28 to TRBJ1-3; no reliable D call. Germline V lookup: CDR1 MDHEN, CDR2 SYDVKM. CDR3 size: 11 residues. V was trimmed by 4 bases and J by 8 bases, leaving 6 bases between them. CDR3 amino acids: CASSWADTIYF. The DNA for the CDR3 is TGTGCCAGCAGTTGGGCCGACACCATATATTTT.

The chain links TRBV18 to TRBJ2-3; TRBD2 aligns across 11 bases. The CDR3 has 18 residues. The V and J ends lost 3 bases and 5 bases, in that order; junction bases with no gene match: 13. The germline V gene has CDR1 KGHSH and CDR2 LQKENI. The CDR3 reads CASSPEVAGGGLQDTQYF. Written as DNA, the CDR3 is TGTGCCAGCTCACCGGAAGTAGCGGGGGGGGGTCTTCAAGATACGCAGTATTTT.

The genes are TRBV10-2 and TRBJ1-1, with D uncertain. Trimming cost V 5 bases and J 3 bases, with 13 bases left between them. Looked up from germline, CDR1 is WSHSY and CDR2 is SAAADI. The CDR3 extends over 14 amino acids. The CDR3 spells CASSYRDGDTEAFF. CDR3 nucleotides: TGCGCCAGCAGTTACAGAGACGGGGACACTGAAGCTTTCTTT.

The CDR3 loop reads CASSREGAEAFF. CDR3 coding DNA: TGTGCCAGCTCACGCGAGGGAGCTGAAGCTTTCTTT. The chain links TRBV18 to TRBJ1-1; D unclear. CDR1 is KGHSH, CDR2 LQKENI, per germline. CDR3 size: 12 residues. V was trimmed by 4 bases and J by 6 bases, leaving 9 bases between them.

The CDR3 reads CASSQGTLGRGYTF. CDR3 nucleotide sequence: TGTGCCAGCAGTCAGGGGACACTGGGTCGCGGCTACACCTTC. The rearrangement uses TRBV28 and TRBJ1-2, with a weak D call TRBD1 (6 bases). Trimming took off 5 bases at V and 8 bases at J, with 18 bases between the two ends. From germline, CDR1 is MDHEN and CDR2 SYDVKM. This CDR3 region has 14 residues.

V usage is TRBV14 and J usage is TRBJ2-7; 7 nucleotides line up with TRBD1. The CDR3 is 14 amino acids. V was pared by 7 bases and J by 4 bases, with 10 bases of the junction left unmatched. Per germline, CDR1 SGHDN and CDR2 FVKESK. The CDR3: CASKSDRTRYEQYF. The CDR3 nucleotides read TGTGCCAGCAAATCGGACAGGACCCGTTACGAGCAGTACTTC.

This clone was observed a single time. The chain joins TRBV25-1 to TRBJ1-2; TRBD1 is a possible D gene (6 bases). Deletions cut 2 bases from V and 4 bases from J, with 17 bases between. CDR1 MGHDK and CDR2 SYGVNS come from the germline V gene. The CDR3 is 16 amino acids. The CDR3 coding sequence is TGTGCCAGCAGTGAAGGATGGGCGCCGGACAGCTATGGCTACACCTTC. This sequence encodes CASSEGWAPDSYGYTF.

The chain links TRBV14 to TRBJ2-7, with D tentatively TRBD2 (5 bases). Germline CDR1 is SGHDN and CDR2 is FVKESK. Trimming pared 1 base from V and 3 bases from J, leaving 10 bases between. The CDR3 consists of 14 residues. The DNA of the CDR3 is TGTGCCAGCAGCCAAGCGGGGTTCCTCTACGAGCAGTACTTC. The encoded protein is CASSQAGFLYEQYF.

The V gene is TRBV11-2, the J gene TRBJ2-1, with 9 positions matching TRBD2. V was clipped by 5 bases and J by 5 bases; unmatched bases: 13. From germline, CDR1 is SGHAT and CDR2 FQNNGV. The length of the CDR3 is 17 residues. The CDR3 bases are TGTGCCAGCAGCCCTCAGTCAGCGGGGGGAGGGAACAATGAGCAGTTCTTC. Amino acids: CASSPQSAGGGNNEQFF.

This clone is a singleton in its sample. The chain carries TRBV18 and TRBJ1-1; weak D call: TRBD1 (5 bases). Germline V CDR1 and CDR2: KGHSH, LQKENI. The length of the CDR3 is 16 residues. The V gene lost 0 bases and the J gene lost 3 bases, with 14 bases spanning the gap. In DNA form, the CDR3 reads TGTGCCAGCTCACCACCGTGGAGGGGAGGGGACACTGAAGCTTTCTTT. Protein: CASSPPWRGGDTEAFF.

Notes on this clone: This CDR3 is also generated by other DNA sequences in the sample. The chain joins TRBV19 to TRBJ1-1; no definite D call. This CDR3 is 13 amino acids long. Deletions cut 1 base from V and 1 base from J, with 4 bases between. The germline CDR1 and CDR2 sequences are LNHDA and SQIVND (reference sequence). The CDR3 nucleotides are TGTGCCAGTAGTATAGCGAGGAACACTGAAGCTTTCTTT. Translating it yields CASSIARNTEAFF. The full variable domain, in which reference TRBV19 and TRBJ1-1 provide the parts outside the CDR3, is DGGITQSPKYLFRKEGQNVTLSCEQNLNHDAMYWYRQDPGQGLRLIYYSQIVNDFQKGDIAEGYSVSREKKESFPLTVTSAQKNPTAFYLCASSIARNTEAFFGQGTRLTVV.

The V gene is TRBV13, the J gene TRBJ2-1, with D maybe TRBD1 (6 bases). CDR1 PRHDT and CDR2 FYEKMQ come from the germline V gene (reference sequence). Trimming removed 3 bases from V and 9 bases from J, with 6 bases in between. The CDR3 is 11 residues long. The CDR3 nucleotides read TGTGCCAGCAGCTTGACAGGTGAGCAGTTCTTC. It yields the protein CASSLTGEQFF.

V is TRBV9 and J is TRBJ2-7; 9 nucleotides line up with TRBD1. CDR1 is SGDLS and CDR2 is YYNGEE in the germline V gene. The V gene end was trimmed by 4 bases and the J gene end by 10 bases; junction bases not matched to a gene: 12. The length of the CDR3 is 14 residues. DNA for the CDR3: TGTGCCAGCAGCCCCGCGGGACAGGGCGCCGTACAGTACTTC. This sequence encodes CASSPAGQGAVQYF.

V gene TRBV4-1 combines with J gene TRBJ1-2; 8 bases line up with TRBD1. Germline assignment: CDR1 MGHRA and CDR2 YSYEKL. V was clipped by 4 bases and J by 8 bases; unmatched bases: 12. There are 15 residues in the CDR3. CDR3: CASSRPTGGLRGYTF. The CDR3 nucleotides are TGCGCCAGCAGCCGGCCAACAGGGGGGCTCCGAGGCTACACCTTC.